The TCR beta chain under discussion was sequenced for a study of blood T cell repertoires in COVID-19. Overall study: Symptom resolution, clearance, or two negative PCRs marked donors in Cohort 3 as recovered. Sample material is recorded as cDNA or gDNA derived from T cells, B-cell-depleted T cells, or PBMCs.

In the original analysis: Nucleated cell counts were estimated from reference gene primer amplification. Method: immunoSEQ multiplex PCR; TCRdb's copy keeps in-frame clones and lacks some. V, J and clone size were drawn from that table, and D and trimming were deduced from the DNA. The repertoire consists of about 210,000 clones, with 86% occurring once and the leading ten covering approximately 23%. This clone was counted between two and nine times. Participants' reported clinical history set cohort assignment. The material sequenced was PBMCs or T cells enriched from blood (not recorded which). The TCR sequence derives from a woman between 40 and 55 years old in a cohort exposed to, infected with or recovered from COVID-19 (not recorded which).

CDR3 amino acids: CASSYRGQLNTEAFF. The CDR3 coding sequence is TGTGCCAGCAGTTACCGCGGACAGTTGAACACTGAAGCTTTCTTT. The gene calls are TRBV6-5 and TRBJ1-1; a weak D match, TRBD1 (6 bases). The CDR3 covers 15 residues. Germline V gene lookup returns CDR1 MNHEY and CDR2 SVGAGI. V dropped 2 bases and J dropped 0 bases, with 10 bases sitting between them.